These 24 T cell receptor beta chains came from one sample sequenced in a study of blood T cell repertoires in COVID-19 (TCRdb year 2020). Receptor libraries were prepared by the immunoSEQ multiplex PCR assay. This is the immuneACCESS table as TCRdb keeps it, with only in-frame sequences that have V and J called. A part of the clones is gone; compared with another copy, unresolved V genes explain less than half, and the rest is unexplained. The sample table records approximately 100,000 clones; roughly 80% of these occur just once. Of the sample, 8% to 13% falls within the top ten clones. Input material: peripheral blood. The source of these receptors is a human donor in a cohort sampled during active COVID-19.

A note on this clone: The junction shows a germline mismatch at one end, possibly a read error. J is TRBJ2-7 and V is TRBV7-2, with TRBD2 matching over 12 bases. The CDR3 sequence is 17 residues long. In germline, CDR1 is SGHTA, CDR2 FQGNSA. The CDR3 loop reads CASSLFSSGGASHEQYF. The CDR3 coding sequence is TGTGCCAGCAGCTTATTTTCTAGCGGGGGGGCCTCCCACGAGCAGTACTTC.

The V and J genes are TRBV5-4 and TRBJ1-4, with 8 bases aligning to TRBD1. The germline gives CDR1 SGHNT, CDR2 YYREEE (reference sequence). Trimming cost V 4 bases and J 5 bases; bases outside gene matches: 10. The CDR3 contains 16 residues. The CDR3 nucleotides are TGTGCCAGCAGCCGAAGTAACAGGGGGAACAATGAAAAACTGTTTTTT. It specifies CASSRSNRGNNEKLFF.

The chain employs TRBV7-8 and TRBJ2-5, with D tentatively TRBD1 (6 bases). The germline V gene has CDR1 SGHVS and CDR2 FQNEAQ. V was trimmed by 4 bases and J by 0 bases, leaving 21 bases between them. The CDR3 sequence is 18 residues long. CDR3 coding DNA: TGTGCCAGCAGCTCTAGTCATGCAGGGGATTTTAACCAAGAGACCCAGTACTTC. Amino acid sequence: CASSSSHAGDFNQETQYF.

The chain has TRBV7-9 and TRBJ2-7, with D possibly being TRBD1 (6 bases). Per the germline V gene, CDR1 is SEHNR and CDR2 is FQNEAQ (reference sequence). Trimming took 2 bases from V and 9 from J, leaving 20 bases between them. The CDR3 extends over 15 amino acids. DNA for the CDR3: TGTGCCAGCAGCTTAATGGGACACGGTGATCCAACGCAGTACTTC. It translates to CASSLMGHGDPTQYF.

In DNA, the CDR3 is TGTGCCAGCAGCCAGGACAGGTTCGGAGAGCAGTACTTC. This encodes CASSQDRFGEQYF. V gene TRBV3-1 (or the pseudogene TRBV3-2) combines with J gene TRBJ2-7, with TRBD1 identical over 7 bases. After removal of 3 bases from V and 7 bases from J, the junction contained 6 bases not matched to a gene. The CDR3 has 13 residues. The germline CDR1 and CDR2 sequences are LGHDT and YNNKEL (reference sequence).

V is TRBV19 and J is TRBJ1-1; the match to TRBD1 covers 8 bases. Germline loops: CDR1 LNHDA, CDR2 SQIVND (reference sequence). The CDR3 has 15 amino acids. J gave up 0 bases and V 6 bases, and 6 bases lay outside the gene matches. The CDR3: CASRMGTGMNTEAFF. In nucleotides, the CDR3 is TGTGCCAGTAGGATGGGGACAGGTATGAACACTGAAGCTTTCTTT.

V is TRBV4-1 and J is TRBJ2-7; 10 bases line up with TRBD1. Germline V gene data show CDR1 as MGHRA and CDR2 as YSYEKL. There are 15 residues in the CDR3. V lost 3 bases and J lost 4; bases outside the gene matches: 6. The CDR3 region has the DNA TGCGCCAGCAGCCATCCGGGACAGGGGTCGTACGAGCAGTACTTC. Protein: CASSHPGQGSYEQYF.

This chain joins TRBV9 and TRBJ1-1; D is perhaps TRBD1 (5 bases). Germline V lookup: CDR1 SGDLS, CDR2 YYNGEE. This CDR3 comprises 15 residues. Trimming shortened V by 0 bases and J by 4 bases, and 13 bases separated the two germline ends. As DNA, the CDR3 is TGTGCCAGCAGCGTAGATGGGGTAGGGGCCACTGAAGCTTTCTTT. It specifies CASSVDGVGATEAFF.

The chain is built from TRBV7-9 and TRBJ2-1; tentatively, D is TRBD1 (6 bases). Between the trimmed V and J ends, which lost 7 bases and 5 bases, there was a span of 12 bases. There are 13 residues in the CDR3. CDR1 and CDR2 (germline): SEHNR, FQNEAQ (reference sequence). CDR3 sequence reads: CASTPHRDNEQFF. The DNA for the CDR3 is TGTGCCAGCACCCCCCACAGGGACAATGAGCAGTTCTTC.

The chain couples TRBV6-2 or TRBV6-3 to TRBJ1-3, with TRBD1 matching 8 bases. CDR3 size: 16 residues. The V and J ends lost 5 bases and 4 bases, in that order; junction bases with no gene match: 10. Germline CDR1 MNHEY, CDR2 SVGEGT. The CDR3 coding sequence is TGTGCCAGCAGTCGGGACAGGACGGGGTCCGGAAACACCATATATTTT. Translated: CASSRDRTGSGNTIYF.

This clone appeared once. The rearrangement uses TRBV19 and TRBJ1-1, with 9 bases that match TRBD1. The length of the CDR3 is 15 residues. Germline V CDR1 and CDR2: LNHDA, SQIVND (reference sequence). V lost 7 bases to trimming and J lost 4 bases; unmatched junction nucleotides: 10. This chain's CDR3 is CASTTPWTGVTEAFF. The CDR3 nucleotides are TGTGCCAGTACTACACCCTGGACAGGGGTCACTGAAGCTTTCTTT.

Points on this clone: The identical CDR3 is also encoded by other nucleotide sequences in the sample. This chain links TRBV6-5 with TRBJ1-1, with 10 bases fitting TRBD1. The J segment lost 5 bases and the V segment lost 6 bases, leaving 6 bases of the junction unmatched. In germline, CDR1 is MNHEY, CDR2 SVGAGI. This CDR3 region has 14 residues. CDR3 DNA: TGTGCCAGCAGAGCCGACAGGGGGCGGACTGAAGCTTTCTTT. The encoded protein is CASRADRGRTEAFF.

The rearrangement links TRBV5-4 to TRBJ2-7; 10 nucleotides agree with TRBD2. The CDR3 is 15 residues long. Losses at the gene ends were 0 bases for V and 3 bases for J; bases not matched to a gene: 3. CDR1 is SGHNT, CDR2 YYREEE, per germline (reference sequence). CDR3 residues: CASSLGAGGVYEQYF. The CDR3 DNA is TGTGCCAGCAGCTTGGGAGCGGGGGGGGTCTACGAGCAGTACTTC.

The chain links TRBV9 to TRBJ2-2; D is possibly TRBD1 (5 bases). Per the germline V gene, CDR1 is SGDLS and CDR2 is YYNGEE. This CDR3 is 15 amino acids long. Trimming took off 3 bases at V and 5 bases at J, with 14 bases between the two ends. CDR3 residues: CASSADTLRTGELFF. The CDR3 nucleotides read TGTGCCAGCAGCGCGGACACCCTGCGGACCGGGGAGCTGTTTTTT.

The rearrangement links TRBV7-2 to TRBJ1-4, with D possibly TRBD1 on 5 matching bases. The germline gives CDR1 SGHTA, CDR2 FQGNSA. The CDR3 contains 13 residues. Trimming removed 5 bases at V and 8 bases at J, with 12 bases between. CDR3: CASSQGRLEKLFF. The CDR3 DNA reads as TGTGCCAGCAGCCAGGGTAGATTGGAAAAACTGTTTTTT.

The chain combines TRBV30 with TRBJ2-4; D possibly corresponds to TRBD2 (7 bases). CDR3 size: 13 residues. CDR1 GTSNPN and CDR2 SVGIG come from the germline V gene (reference sequence). V lost 5 bases, J lost 1 base, and 9 bases lay in between. The CDR3 sequence: CAWGGAAKNIQYF. The CDR3 DNA sequence: TGTGCCTGGGGGGGGGCCGCCAAAAACATTCAGTACTTC.

The chain couples TRBV5-5 to TRBJ2-3, with D possibly being TRBD1 (6 bases). Trimming left V 3 bases short and J 6 bases short, with 14 bases between. In germline, CDR1 is SGHKS, CDR2 YYEKEE (reference sequence). The CDR3 has 14 residues. The CDR3 loop reads CASSWGLFEDTQYF. The CDR3 DNA sequence: TGTGCCAGCAGCTGGGGGCTCTTTGAGGATACGCAGTATTTT.

V usage is TRBV29-1 and J usage is TRBJ2-3, with 13 bases lining up with TRBD2. Germline CDR1 is SQVTM and CDR2 is ANQGSEA. This CDR3 is built from 12 residues. The CDR3, as DNA: TGCAGTCTCAGACTAGCGGGGGGATCAGAGTATTTT. This encodes CSLRLAGGSEYF.

This rearrangement joins TRBV11-2 to TRBJ2-2; possible D gene TRBD2, 6 bases. This CDR3 is 14 amino acids long. The ends were cut back, 3 bases at V and 4 bases at J, with 9 bases in the middle. Germline V gene data show CDR1 as SGHAT and CDR2 as FQNNGV. CDR3 amino acids: CASSFGGFTGELFF. The CDR3 coding sequence is TGTGCCAGCAGCTTCGGGGGTTTCACCGGGGAGCTGTTTTTT. Full variable domain (outside the CDR3, taken from reference TRBV11-2 and TRBJ2-2): EAGVAQSPRYKIIEKRQSVAFWCNPISGHATLYWYQQILGQGPKLLIQFQNNGVVDDSQLPKDRFSAERLKGVDSTLKIQPAKLEDSAVYLCASSFGGFTGELFFGEGSRLTVL.

The chain is built from TRBV27 and TRBJ1-2; 7 bases fit TRBD1. With V trimmed by 7 bases and J by 6 bases, 11 bases remained unmatched. CDR1 is MNHEY and CDR2 is SMNVEV in the germline V gene (reference sequence). CDR3 size: 14 residues. The CDR3 here is CASKIDRVVDGYTF. In DNA form, the CDR3 reads TGTGCCAGCAAAATTGACAGGGTTGTGGATGGCTACACCTTC.

In DNA form, the CDR3 reads TGCGCCAGCAGTCAACGTGGACAGGCCGAAGAGACCCAGTACTTC. It encodes CASSQRGQAEETQYF. The V and J genes are TRBV23-1 and TRBJ2-5, with TRBD1 matching 7 bases. TRBV23-1 is given ORF status, its function remaining uncertain. This CDR3 spans 15 amino acids. J lost 3 bases, V lost 2 bases, and 6 bases had no gene match.

This chain connects TRBV19 to TRBJ1-1; TRBD1 might be the D (6 bases). V gave up 5 bases and J gave up 6 bases, with 19 bases separating them. Germline CDR1 reads LNHDA; CDR2 reads SQIVND (reference sequence). This CDR3 has 15 residues. The CDR3 region has the DNA TGTGCCAGTAGTTTCCGGGACACGAAAGCGCCTGAAGCTTTCTTT. Its protein is CASSFRDTKAPEAFF.

This CDR3 is CASRATVNQPQHF. In nucleotides, the CDR3 is TGTGCCAGCAGGGCGACAGTGAATCAGCCCCAGCATTTT. The rearrangement joins TRBV7-9 to TRBJ1-5; tentative D call: TRBD1 (5 bases). V gave up 6 bases and J gave up 4 bases, with 10 bases separating them. The CDR3 length is 13 residues. Germline lookup yields CDR1 SEHNR and CDR2 FQNEAQ (reference sequence).

The chain combines TRBV5-4 with TRBJ2-6, with D unclear. Trimming took off 3 bases at V and 2 bases at J, with 12 bases between the two ends. The CDR3 is 16 residues long. The V gene's germline CDR1 is SGHNT and CDR2 YYREEE (reference sequence). CDR3 loop: CASSSGVSPGANVLTF. CDR3 sequence (DNA): TGTGCCAGCAGCTCAGGTGTCTCCCCTGGGGCCAACGTCCTGACTTTC.